What follows is one TCR beta chain and its context. It lacks a known antigen. Nothing much larger sits one base from this clone, and base qualities are not available. This record comes from a study of long-term antiretroviral therapy in people with HIV (dated by TCRdb to between 2021 and 2024). The study in broad terms: The earliest samples were collected roughly a decade before the 2015 WHO recommendation for immediate ART, at a time when ART was usually postponed until CD4 counts fell. This retrospective serial study examined whether starting ART and sustained HIV suppression were associated with changes in the composition and diversity of the TRB repertoire in peripheral blood. The cohort contributed roughly 200 cryopreserved PBMC samples from 30 to 35 adults with confirmed HIV infection, collected serially over a mean of approximately 6 years (range 1-12). About two fifths of the roughly 30 participants with HIV were female. No cross-contamination during QIAcube processing was shown when test extractions of a monoclonal T-cell line were performed alongside over 25 polyclonal samples.

Broader findings and caveats from the paper: Inferences about post-ART repertoire changes were limited because no data were available on ART adherence, viral resistance or therapy changes. Owing to limited PBMC availability, only the TCR beta chain was sequenced, without alpha chain pairing. The repertoire was dominated across all time points by expanded TRB clones identified before ART initiation, although this dominance was seen to fluctuate and to decrease in many PLHIV after ART. Because pre-ART samples had limited cell numbers, unsorted PBMC were profiled rather than sorted CD4+ and CD8+ T cells. Compared with controls, HIV repertoires had narrower CDR3 length ranges, and the network structure pointed to an antigen-experienced repertoire that shifted only slightly toward naive after ART. ART initiation was associated with a significant increase in TRB diversity, but diversity stayed significantly below transplant donor controls even after long-term ART. Samples dated from the mid-2000s to the late 2010s, and the ART regimens used may be less effective than current ones.

The immunoSEQ hsTCRB v3.0 assay was used at survey level resolution for TRB variable region sequencing. TRB sequencing targeted a depth of 40,000-50,000 T-cell genomes per sample. Pooled TRB libraries were sequenced on an Illumina MiSeq with a v3 150-cycle kit. Under the source paper's analysis protocol: Repertoire analysis was performed in R inside a reproducible Nextflow workflow that covered QC, data transformation and analysis. LymphoSeq2, an R package for exploring AIRR-Seq data, was used to implement custom analyses. A few samples that yielded fewer than 5000 total TRB sequences were excluded, so that 200 or so HIV repertoires were analyzed. Of the approximately 190 retained HIV repertoires, approximately 60 were collected before and approximately 130 after ART initiation. Repertoires were downsampled to 5000 TRB nucleotide sequences, with summary statistics averaged over 100 downsampling iterations. Only TRB sequences with CDR3 regions of at least seven amino acids were retained for analysis. A Shannon entropy-derived clonality score and the Gini coefficient were used to measure diversity. In the repertoire networks, any two of the top 5000 CDR3 amino acid sequences were linked whenever the two sequences differed by an edit distance of one. GLIPH2 predicted antigen specificity groups and MHC restriction for TRB CDR3 amino acid sequences. CDR3 amino acid sequences were matched against VDJdb and McPAS-TCR to flag known CMV, EBV, HIV or tissue antigen associations. Pre-ART, post-ART and control groups were compared with Wilcoxon signed-rank tests and Holm-Bonferroni correction. In TCRdb, the immuneACCESS table is reduced to in-frame sequences with V and J assigned. These tables do not hold every clone; where another copy was compared, an unresolved V gene accounts for under half, and the others remain unexplained. The V and J calls and clone size come from that table; D and trimming were worked out from the DNA. This sample gives over 10,000 clones in total; about 88% of them show up just once. Approximately 20% of the sample rests with the top ten.

Ends trimmed: V by 4 bases, J by 7 bases; bases unmatched to a gene: 6. Counted from cysteine to phenylalanine, this CDR3 has 14 amino acids. Just the 42-base CDR3 DNA is kept, in frame starting at base 1. In the germline V gene (reference sequence), CDR1 corresponds to MNHEY and CDR2 to SMNVEV. To be included, a participant needed at least one PBMC sample from before ART initiation plus at least two post-ART samples. Treatment was received in the United States of America by all participants with HIV. Before DNA extraction, cryopreserved samples containing about 1-11 million PBMC were thawed and washed. At the time of the earliest PBMC sample, participants with HIV were aged between about 20 and 60 years. PBMC samples from each participant spanned 1-4 timepoints before ART initiation and 2-8 timepoints after ART initiation, with a median of 7 samples. For every participant, serial HIV viral load, CD4+ T-cell count, ART history and demographic data were obtained. A Qiagen kit on a QIAcube was used to extract genomic DNA from unsorted PBMC, with samples processed in batches of 12.

The sequencing used unsorted PBMCs, collected 2.1 years after starting antiretroviral therapy. Rearrangement joined TRBV27 to TRBJ1-4; 7 central bases correspond to TRBD1. The clonotype comes from a woman aged 40 to 49 with HIV. The CDR3 reads CASSYRQGAEKLFF. The sequenced DNA is TGTGCCAGCAGTTATCGACAGGGTGCTGAAAAACTGTTTTTT.